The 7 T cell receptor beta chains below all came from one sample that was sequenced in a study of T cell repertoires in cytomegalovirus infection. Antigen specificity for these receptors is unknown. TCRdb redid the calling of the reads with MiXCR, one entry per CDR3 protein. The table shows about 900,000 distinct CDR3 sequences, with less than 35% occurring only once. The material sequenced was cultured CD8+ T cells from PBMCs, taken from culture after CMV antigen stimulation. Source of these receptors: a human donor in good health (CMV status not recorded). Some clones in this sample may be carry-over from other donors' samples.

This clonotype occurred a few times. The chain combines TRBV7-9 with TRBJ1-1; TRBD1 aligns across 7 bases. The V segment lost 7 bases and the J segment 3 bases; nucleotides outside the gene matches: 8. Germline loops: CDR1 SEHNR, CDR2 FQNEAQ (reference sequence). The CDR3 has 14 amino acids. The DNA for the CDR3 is TGTGCCAGCACCTTGACAGGGACCGACACTGAAGCTTTCTTT. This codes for CASTLTGTDTEAFF.

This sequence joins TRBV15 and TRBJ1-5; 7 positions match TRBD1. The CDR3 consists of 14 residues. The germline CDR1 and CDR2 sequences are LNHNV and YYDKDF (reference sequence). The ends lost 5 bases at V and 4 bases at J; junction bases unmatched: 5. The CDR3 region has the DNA TGTGCCACCAGCCTGGACAGGAGGAATCAGCCCCAGCATTTT. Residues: CATSLDRRNQPQHF.

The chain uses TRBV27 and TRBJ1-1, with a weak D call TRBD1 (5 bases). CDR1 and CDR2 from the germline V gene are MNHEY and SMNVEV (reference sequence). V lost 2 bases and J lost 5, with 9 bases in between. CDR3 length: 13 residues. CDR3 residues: CASSLGAKTEAFF. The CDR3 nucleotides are TGTGCCAGCAGTTTAGGGGCCAAAACTGAAGCTTTCTTT.

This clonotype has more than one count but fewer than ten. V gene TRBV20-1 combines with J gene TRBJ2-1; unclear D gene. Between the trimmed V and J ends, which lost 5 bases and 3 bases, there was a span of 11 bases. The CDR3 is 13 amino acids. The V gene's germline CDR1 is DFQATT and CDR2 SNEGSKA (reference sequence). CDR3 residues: CSARKEGYNEQFF. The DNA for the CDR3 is TGCAGTGCTCGAAAGGAAGGCTACAATGAGCAGTTCTTC.

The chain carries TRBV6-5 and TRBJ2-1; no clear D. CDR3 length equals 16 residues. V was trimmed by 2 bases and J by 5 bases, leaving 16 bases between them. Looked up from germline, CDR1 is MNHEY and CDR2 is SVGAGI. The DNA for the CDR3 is TGTGCCAGCAGTTACAGTTTTGGGGTATTAGACAATGAGCAGTTCTTC. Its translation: CASSYSFGVLDNEQFF.

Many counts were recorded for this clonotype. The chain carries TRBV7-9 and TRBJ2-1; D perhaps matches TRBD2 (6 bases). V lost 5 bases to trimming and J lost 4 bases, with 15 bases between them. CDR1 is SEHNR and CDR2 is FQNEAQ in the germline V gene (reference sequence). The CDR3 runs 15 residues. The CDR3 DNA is TGTGCCAGCAGCGACCAGGGACTGGCATACAATGAGCAGTTCTTC. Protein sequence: CASSDQGLAYNEQFF.

The CDR3 sequence: CASSPTRSDSGANVLTF. Here the CDR3 DNA reads TGTGCCAGCTCACCGACACGGTCCGACTCTGGGGCCAACGTCCTGACTTTC. The gene calls are TRBV18 and TRBJ2-6; no reliable D call. V gave up 3 bases and J gave up 0 bases, with 12 bases separating them. CDR1 and CDR2 (germline): KGHSH, LQKENI. The CDR3 is made up of 17 amino acids.